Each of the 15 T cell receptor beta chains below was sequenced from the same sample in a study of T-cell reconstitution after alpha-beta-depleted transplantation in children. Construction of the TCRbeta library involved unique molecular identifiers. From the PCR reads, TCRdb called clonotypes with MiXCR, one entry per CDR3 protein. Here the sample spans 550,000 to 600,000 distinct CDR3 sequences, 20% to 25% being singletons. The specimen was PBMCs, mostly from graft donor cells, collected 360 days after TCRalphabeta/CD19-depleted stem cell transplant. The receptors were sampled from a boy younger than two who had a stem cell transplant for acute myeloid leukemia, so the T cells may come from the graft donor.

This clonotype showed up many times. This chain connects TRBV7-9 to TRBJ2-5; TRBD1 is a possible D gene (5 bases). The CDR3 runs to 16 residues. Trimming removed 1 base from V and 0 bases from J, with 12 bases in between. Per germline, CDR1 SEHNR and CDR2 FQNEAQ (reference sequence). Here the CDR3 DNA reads TGTGCCAGCAGCTTAGGTTATAGGGGCTACCAAGAGACCCAGTACTTC. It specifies CASSLGYRGYQETQYF.

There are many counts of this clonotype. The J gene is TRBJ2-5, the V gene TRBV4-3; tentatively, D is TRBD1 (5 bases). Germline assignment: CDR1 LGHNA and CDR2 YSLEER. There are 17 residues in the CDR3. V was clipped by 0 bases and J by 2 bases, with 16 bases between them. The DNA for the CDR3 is TGCGCCAGCAGCCAAGATTGGACACGAATAATTCAAGAGACCCAGTACTTC. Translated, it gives CASSQDWTRIIQETQYF.

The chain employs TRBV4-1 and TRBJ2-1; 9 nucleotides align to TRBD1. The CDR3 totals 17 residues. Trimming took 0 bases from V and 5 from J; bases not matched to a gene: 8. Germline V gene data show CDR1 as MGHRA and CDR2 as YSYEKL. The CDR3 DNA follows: TGCGCCAGCAGCCAAGATGTTTTGGGACAGGGCCACAATGAGCAGTTCTTC. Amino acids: CASSQDVLGQGHNEQFF.

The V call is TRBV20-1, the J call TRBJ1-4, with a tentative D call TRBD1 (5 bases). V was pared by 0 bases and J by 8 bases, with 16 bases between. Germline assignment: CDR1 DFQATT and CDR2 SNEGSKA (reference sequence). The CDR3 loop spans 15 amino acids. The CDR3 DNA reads TGCAGTGCTAGAGATAGGGCAGGGAGACGGGAAAAACTGTTTTTT. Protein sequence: CSARDRAGRREKLFF.

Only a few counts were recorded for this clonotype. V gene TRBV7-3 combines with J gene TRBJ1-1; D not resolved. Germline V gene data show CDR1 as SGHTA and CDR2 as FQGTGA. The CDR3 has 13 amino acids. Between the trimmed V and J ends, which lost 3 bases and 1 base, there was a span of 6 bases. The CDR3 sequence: CASSLNSNTEAFF. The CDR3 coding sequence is TGTGCCAGCAGCTTGAATTCGAACACTGAAGCTTTCTTT.

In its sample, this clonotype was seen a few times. The DNA for the CDR3 is TGTGCCAGCTCACCATTCGACAGGGCTAACTATGGCTACACCTTC. Protein product: CASSPFDRANYGYTF. This chain uses TRBV18 with TRBJ1-2; 7 bases map to TRBD1. The V segment lost 2 bases and the J segment 0 bases; nucleotides outside the gene matches: 3. This CDR3 contains 15 residues. Germline loops: CDR1 KGHSH, CDR2 LQKENI.

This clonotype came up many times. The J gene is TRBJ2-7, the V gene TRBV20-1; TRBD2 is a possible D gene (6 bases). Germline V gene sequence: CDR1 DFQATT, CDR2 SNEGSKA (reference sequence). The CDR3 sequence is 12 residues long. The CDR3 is CSAQRTTRSFVV. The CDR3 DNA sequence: TGCAGTGCCCAGAGGACTACGCGTTCTTTTGTCGTC.

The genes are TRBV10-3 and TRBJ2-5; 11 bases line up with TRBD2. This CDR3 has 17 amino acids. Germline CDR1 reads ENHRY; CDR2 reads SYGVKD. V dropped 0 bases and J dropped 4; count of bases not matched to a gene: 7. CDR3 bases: TGTGCCATCAGTGAGTCGCCACTAGCGGGGGTCGGAGAGACCCAGTACTTC. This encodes CAISESPLAGVGETQYF.

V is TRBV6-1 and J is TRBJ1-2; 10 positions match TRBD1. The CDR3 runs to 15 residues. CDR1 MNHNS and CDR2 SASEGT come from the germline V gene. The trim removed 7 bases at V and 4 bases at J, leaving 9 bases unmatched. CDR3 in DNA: TGTGCCAGCACCTCATCGACAGGGGGCAGCTATGGCTACACCTTC. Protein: CASTSSTGGSYGYTF.

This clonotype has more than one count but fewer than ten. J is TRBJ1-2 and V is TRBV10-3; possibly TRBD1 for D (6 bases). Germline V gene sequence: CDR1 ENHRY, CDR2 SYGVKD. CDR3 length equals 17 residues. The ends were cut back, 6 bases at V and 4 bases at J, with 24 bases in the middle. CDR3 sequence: CAISHDGGGVGPYGYTF. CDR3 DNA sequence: TGTGCCATCAGCCACGATGGCGGGGGCGTGGGCCCCTATGGCTACACCTTC.

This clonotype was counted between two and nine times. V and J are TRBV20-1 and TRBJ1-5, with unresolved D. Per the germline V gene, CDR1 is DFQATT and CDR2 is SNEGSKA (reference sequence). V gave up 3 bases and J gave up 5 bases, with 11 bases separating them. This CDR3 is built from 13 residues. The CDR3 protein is CSARSLADQPQHF. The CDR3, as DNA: TGCAGTGCTAGGTCTCTGGCAGATCAGCCCCAGCATTTT.

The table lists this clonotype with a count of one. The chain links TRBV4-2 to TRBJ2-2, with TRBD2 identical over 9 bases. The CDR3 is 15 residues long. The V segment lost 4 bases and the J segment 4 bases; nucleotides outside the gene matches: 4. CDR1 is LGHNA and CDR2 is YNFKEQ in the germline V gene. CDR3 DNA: TGTGCCAGCAGCCCGGGACTAGCCCTCACCGGGGAGCTGTTTTTT. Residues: CASSPGLALTGELFF.

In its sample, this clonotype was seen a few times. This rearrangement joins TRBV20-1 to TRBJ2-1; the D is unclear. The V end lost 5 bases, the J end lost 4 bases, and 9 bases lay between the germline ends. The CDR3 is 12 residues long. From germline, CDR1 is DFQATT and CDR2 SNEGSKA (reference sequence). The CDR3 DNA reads TGCAGTGCTCCGCGGTATTACAATGAGCAGTTCTTC. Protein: CSAPRYYNEQFF.

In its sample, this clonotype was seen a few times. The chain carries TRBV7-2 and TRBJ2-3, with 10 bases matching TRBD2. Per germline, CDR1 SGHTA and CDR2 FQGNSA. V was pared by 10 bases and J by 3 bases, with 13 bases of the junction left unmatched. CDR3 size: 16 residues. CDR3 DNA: TGTGCCACCTCTACCTCCCTAGCGGGGGCGACAGATACGCAGTATTTT. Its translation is CATSTSLAGATDTQYF. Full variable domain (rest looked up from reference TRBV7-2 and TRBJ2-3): GAGVSQSPSNKVTEKGKDVELRCDPISGHTALYWYRQSLGQGLEFLIYFQGNSAPDKSGLPSDRFSAERTGGSVSTLTIQRTQQEDSAVYLCATSTSLAGATDTQYFGPGTRLTVL.

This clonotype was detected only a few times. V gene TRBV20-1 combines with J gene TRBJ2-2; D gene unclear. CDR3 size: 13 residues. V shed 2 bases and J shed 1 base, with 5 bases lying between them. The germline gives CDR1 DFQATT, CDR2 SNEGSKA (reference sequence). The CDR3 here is CSARPKNTGELFF. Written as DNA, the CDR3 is TGCAGTGCTAGACCGAAGAACACCGGGGAGCTGTTTTTT.